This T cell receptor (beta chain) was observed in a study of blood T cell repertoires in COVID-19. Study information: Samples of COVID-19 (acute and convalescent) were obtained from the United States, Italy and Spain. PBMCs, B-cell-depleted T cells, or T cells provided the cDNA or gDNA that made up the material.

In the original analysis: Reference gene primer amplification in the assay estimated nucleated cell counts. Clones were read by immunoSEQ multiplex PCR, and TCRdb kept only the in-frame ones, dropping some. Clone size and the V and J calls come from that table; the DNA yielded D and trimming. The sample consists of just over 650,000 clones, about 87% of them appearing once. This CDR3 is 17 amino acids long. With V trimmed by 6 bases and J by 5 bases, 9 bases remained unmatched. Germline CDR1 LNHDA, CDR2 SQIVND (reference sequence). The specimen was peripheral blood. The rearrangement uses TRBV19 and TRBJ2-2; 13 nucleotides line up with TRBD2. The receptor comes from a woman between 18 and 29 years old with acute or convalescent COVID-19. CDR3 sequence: CASSPEELAGGTGELFF. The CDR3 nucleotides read TGTGCCAGTAGCCCTGAGGAACTAGCGGGGGGGACCGGGGAGCTGTTTTTT.